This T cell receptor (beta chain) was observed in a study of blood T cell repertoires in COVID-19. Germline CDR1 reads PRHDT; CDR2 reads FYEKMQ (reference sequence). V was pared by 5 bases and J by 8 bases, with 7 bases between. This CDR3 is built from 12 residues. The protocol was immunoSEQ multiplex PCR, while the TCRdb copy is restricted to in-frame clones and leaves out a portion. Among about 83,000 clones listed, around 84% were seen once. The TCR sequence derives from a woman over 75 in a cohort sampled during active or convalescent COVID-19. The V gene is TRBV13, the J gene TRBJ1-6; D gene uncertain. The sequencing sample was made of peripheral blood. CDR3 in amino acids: CASSVRYSPLHF. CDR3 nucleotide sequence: TGTGCCAGCAGCGTCCGGTATTCACCCCTCCACTTT.